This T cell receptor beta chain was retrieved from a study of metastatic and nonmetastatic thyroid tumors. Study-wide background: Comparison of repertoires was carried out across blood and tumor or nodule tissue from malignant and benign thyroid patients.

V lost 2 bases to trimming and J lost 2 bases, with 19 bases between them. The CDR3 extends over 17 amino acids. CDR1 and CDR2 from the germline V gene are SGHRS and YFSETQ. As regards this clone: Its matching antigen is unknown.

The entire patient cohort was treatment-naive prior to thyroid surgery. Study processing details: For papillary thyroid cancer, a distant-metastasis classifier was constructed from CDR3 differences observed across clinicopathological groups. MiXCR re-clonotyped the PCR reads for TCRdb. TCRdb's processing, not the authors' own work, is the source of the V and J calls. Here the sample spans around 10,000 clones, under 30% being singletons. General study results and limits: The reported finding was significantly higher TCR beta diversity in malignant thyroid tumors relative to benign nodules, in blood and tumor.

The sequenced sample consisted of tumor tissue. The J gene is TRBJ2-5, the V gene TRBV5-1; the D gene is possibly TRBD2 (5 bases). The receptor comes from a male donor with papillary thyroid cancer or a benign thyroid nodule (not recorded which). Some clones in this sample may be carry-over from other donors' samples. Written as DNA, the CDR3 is TGCGCCAGCAGCTTCGGGGTGGAGGTGCTCCATCAAGAGACCCAGTACTTC. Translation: CASSFGVEVLHQETQYF.